Below are 20 T cell receptor beta chains sequenced from a single sample in a study of memory CD4+ T cells and cytomegalovirus serostatus. Libraries were prepared by immunoSEQ multiplex PCR; TCRdb keeps only in-frame clonotypes and omits some of them. The data show tens of thousands of clones, around 77% seen once. Single viable CD3+CD4+CD8-CD45RO+ cells were sorted as the memory CD4+ T cells. The sample taken for sequencing was memory CD4+ T cells from blood. All receptors come from an adult in good health and CMV-seronegative.

This clone was counted a single time. This chain links TRBV11-2 with TRBJ1-3; 9 nucleotides match TRBD1. V was pared by 1 base and J by 6 bases, with 7 bases of the junction left unmatched. CDR1 and CDR2 (germline): SGHAT, FQNNGV. The CDR3 is made up of 16 amino acids. CDR3 DNA sequence: TGTGCCAGCAGCTTAGGCGGACAGGGGACGGCAAACACCATATATTTT. This encodes CASSLGGQGTANTIYF.

V and J are TRBV6-5 and TRBJ1-3; TRBD1 is a possible D gene (5 bases). The V gene's germline CDR1 is MNHEY and CDR2 SVGAGI. The CDR3 is 15 amino acids. Trimming cost V 8 bases and J 0 bases, with 14 bases left between them. The CDR3 loop is CASRRSTGSGNTIYF. The CDR3 coding sequence is TGTGCCAGCCGCCGAAGTACAGGCTCTGGAAACACCATATATTTT.

This clone occurred once. J is TRBJ2-7 and V is TRBV5-1; perhaps TRBD1 as D (6 bases). Germline V gene lookup returns CDR1 SGHRS and CDR2 YFSETQ. Trimming cost V 0 bases and J 3 bases, with 10 bases left between them. CDR3 length: 14 residues. The CDR3 DNA follows: TGCGCCAGCAGCTTGGCCCCGGACAGCTACGAGCAGTACTTC. This gives the protein CASSLAPDSYEQYF.

The J gene is TRBJ2-7, the V gene TRBV19; 14 positions match TRBD2. Germline V gene sequence: CDR1 LNHDA, CDR2 SQIVND (reference sequence). V shed 3 bases, J shed 4 bases, and the junction held 20 bases outside the gene matches. This CDR3 is 21 amino acids long. The CDR3 DNA follows: TGTGCCAGTAGTATCCGCCTAGGGGGACTAGCGGGGGAATGGGTTCCGTACGAGCAGTACTTC. It translates to CASSIRLGGLAGEWVPYEQYF.

The rearrangement uses TRBV4-1 and TRBJ2-3, with 8 bases aligning to TRBD2. Germline V gives CDR1 MGHRA, CDR2 YSYEKL. V shed 4 bases, J shed 0 bases, and the junction held 9 bases outside the gene matches. The CDR3 is 17 amino acids. DNA for the CDR3: TGCGCCAGCAGCCCAAGAGGGTCTAGCGGGAGCACAGATACGCAGTATTTT. It encodes CASSPRGSSGSTDTQYF.

The chain recombines TRBV4-1 with TRBJ1-1; 7 bases map to TRBD1. Unmatched junction bases numbered 8, after V lost 0 bases and J lost 13 bases. Germline loops: CDR1 MGHRA, CDR2 YSYEKL. The CDR3 has 13 residues. In DNA, the CDR3 is TGCGCCAGCAGCCAAGAGGAGGGGGCGGTTGGTTTCTTT. This gives the protein CASSQEEGAVGFF.

The rearrangement uses TRBV5-1 and TRBJ2-7, with D tentatively TRBD1 or TRBD2 (5 bases each). Deletions cut 5 bases from V and 0 bases from J, with 15 bases between. Germline CDR1 is SGHRS and CDR2 is YFSETQ. This CDR3 contains 15 residues. The CDR3 DNA follows: TGCGCCAGCAGGGAACCGGGACGTGGCTCCTACGAGCAGTACTTC. It specifies CASREPGRGSYEQYF.

This clone is classed as medium-sized. The chain recombines TRBV7-2 with TRBJ2-1; D is ambiguous. This CDR3 is built from 14 residues. The germline V gene has CDR1 SGHTA and CDR2 FQGNSA. The V end lost 6 bases, the J end lost 7 bases, and 16 bases lay between the germline ends. CDR3 nucleotides: TGTGCCAGCAGTCAGGAGCTAAATCGGAATGAGCAGTTCTTC. It is translated as CASSQELNRNEQFF.

This chain joins TRBV19 and TRBJ1-5, with 10 positions matching TRBD1. The CDR3 spans 15 residues. After removal of 10 bases from V and 4 bases from J, the junction contained 10 bases not matched to a gene. From germline, CDR1 is LNHDA and CDR2 SQIVND (reference sequence). The CDR3 nucleotides are TGTGCCACCAGCCCCGGACAGGGGGAAAATCAGCCCCAGCATTTT. Amino acid sequence: CATSPGQGENQPQHF.

J is TRBJ1-3 and V is TRBV5-3; a possible D gene is TRBD1 (6 bases). TRBV5-3 is noted as an ORF with a role that remains uncertain. V lost 5 bases and J lost 3, with 9 bases in between. The CDR3 contains 13 residues. CDR3 sequence (DNA): TGTGCCAGAAGGGTCAGGGGTGGAAACACCATATATTTT. Translated: CARRVRGGNTIYF.

V and J are TRBV4-2 and TRBJ2-1; possibly TRBD1 for D (5 bases). The germline V gene encodes CDR1 LGHNA and CDR2 YNFKEQ. This CDR3 is 14 amino acids long. The V gene lost 1 base and the J gene lost 6 bases, with 10 bases spanning the gap. The CDR3 region has the DNA TGTGCCAGCAGCCAAGTTGAAGGGGTCAATGAGCAGTTCTTC. This sequence encodes CASSQVEGVNEQFF.

The rearrangement joins TRBV7-6 to TRBJ1-3; 7 bases align to TRBD1. This CDR3 contains 15 residues. V lost 1 base, J lost 7 bases, and 7 bases stayed unmatched. In germline, CDR1 is SGHVS, CDR2 FNYEAQ. The CDR3: CASSLVRGELNTIYF. Here the CDR3 DNA reads TGTGCCAGCAGCTTAGTCAGGGGGGAACTGAACACCATATATTTT.

This clone was detected a few times. This chain joins TRBV5-6 and TRBJ2-5; D possibly matches TRBD1 or TRBD2 (6 bases each). CDR1 is SGHDT and CDR2 is YYEEEE in the germline V gene. Trimming took 3 bases from V and 5 from J, leaving 20 bases between them. The CDR3 has 16 amino acids. The CDR3 loop is CASSSGRTRRGETQYF. CDR3 sequence (DNA): TGTGCCAGCAGCTCCGGCCGGACCCGGAGGGGGGAGACCCAGTACTTC.

The CDR3: CASSLQQASSYNEQFF. DNA of the CDR3: TGCGCCAGCAGCTTGCAACAGGCGAGCTCCTACAATGAGCAGTTCTTC. This chain links TRBV5-1 with TRBJ2-1; the D gene is possibly TRBD1 (5 bases). Between the trimmed V and J ends, which lost 1 base and 0 bases, there was a span of 11 bases. The CDR3 has 16 residues. Germline loops: CDR1 SGHRS, CDR2 YFSETQ.

This clone was found once. The chain carries TRBV6-5 and TRBJ2-2, with a possible D match to TRBD2 (6 bases). The V and J ends lost 6 bases and 7 bases respectively, with 15 bases between them. CDR1 and CDR2 (germline): MNHEY, SVGAGI. This CDR3 comprises 14 residues. In DNA form, the CDR3 reads TGTGCCAGCAGGAACACCGGGACTGTCGGGGAGCTGTTTTTT. Encoded protein: CASRNTGTVGELFF.

There are a few counts of this clone. The V call is TRBV2, the J call TRBJ1-5; D ambiguous. This CDR3 has 14 amino acids. Deletions cut 2 bases from V and 4 bases from J, with 9 bases between. Germline V gene data show CDR1 as SNHLY and CDR2 as FYNNEI. The DNA of the CDR3 is TGTGCCAGCAGTGAACGGGGTGGGAATCAGCCCCAGCATTTT. Translated, it gives CASSERGGNQPQHF.

The V call is TRBV10-3, the J call TRBJ2-3, with D possibly being TRBD2 (5 bases). The CDR3 is made up of 14 amino acids. CDR1 and CDR2 from the germline V gene are ENHRY and SYGVKD. V lost 4 bases and J lost 4, with 12 bases in between. CDR3 bases: TGTGCCATCAGTGGTGGACTCGGGGCAGATACGCAGTATTTT. Its translation: CAISGGLGADTQYF.

V is TRBV10-3 and J is TRBJ2-1; TRBD1 matches 11 bases. Germline V gene sequence: CDR1 ENHRY, CDR2 SYGVKD. The CDR3 is made up of 14 amino acids. The J segment lost 8 bases and the V segment lost 6 bases, leaving 6 bases of the junction unmatched. The CDR3 reads CAISPGQGGYEQFF. CDR3 coding DNA: TGTGCCATCAGCCCGGGACAGGGGGGGTATGAGCAGTTCTTC.

The chain carries TRBV25-1 and TRBJ2-5, with D perhaps TRBD1 (6 bases). The CDR3 is 14 residues long. V dropped 2 bases and J dropped 3 bases, with 10 bases sitting between them. Germline lookup yields CDR1 MGHDK and CDR2 SYGVNS. CDR3 sequence (DNA): TGTGCCAGCAGTGAAGGGGGCAGGGAAGAGACCCAGTACTTC. It yields the protein CASSEGGREETQYF.

This clone appeared a few times. This chain joins TRBV29-1 and TRBJ1-1; D may be TRBD1 (5 bases). In germline, CDR1 is SQVTM, CDR2 ANQGSEA. V was shortened by 6 bases and J by 1 base, with 6 bases between the two germline ends. The CDR3 is made up of 11 amino acids. Written as DNA, the CDR3 is TGCAGCGTCGGGACGAACACTGAAGCTTTCTTT. It is translated as CSVGTNTEAFF.